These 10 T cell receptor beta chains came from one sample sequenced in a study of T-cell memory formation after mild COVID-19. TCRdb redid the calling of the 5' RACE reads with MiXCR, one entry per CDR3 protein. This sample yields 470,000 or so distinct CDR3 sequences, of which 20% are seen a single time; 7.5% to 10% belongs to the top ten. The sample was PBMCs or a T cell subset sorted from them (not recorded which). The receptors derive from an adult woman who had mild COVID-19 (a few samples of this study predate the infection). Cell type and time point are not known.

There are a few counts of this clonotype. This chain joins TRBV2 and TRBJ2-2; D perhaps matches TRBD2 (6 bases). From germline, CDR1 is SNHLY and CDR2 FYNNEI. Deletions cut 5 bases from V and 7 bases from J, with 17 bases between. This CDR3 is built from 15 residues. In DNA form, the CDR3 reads TGTGCCAGCAGTCAAGGTTCCGCGCGGGACGGGGAGCTGTTTTTT. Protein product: CASSQGSARDGELFF.

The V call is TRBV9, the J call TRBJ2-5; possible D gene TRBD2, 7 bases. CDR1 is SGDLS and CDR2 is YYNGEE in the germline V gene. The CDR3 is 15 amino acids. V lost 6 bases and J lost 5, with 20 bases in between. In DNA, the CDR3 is TGTGCCAGCACCCTCGTGGGGGGGGCTTTGGAGACCCAGTACTTC. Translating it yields CASTLVGGALETQYF.

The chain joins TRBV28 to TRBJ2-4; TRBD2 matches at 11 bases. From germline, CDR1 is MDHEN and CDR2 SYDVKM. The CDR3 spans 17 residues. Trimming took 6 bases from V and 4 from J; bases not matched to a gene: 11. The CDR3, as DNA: TGTGCCAGCAGCCTATTCAGGACTAGCGGGCTGAAAAACATTCAGTACTTC. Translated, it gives CASSLFRTSGLKNIQYF.

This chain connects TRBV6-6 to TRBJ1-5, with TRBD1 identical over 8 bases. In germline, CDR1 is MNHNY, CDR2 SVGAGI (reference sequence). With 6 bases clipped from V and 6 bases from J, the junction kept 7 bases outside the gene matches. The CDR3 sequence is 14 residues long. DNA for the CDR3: TGTGCCAGCAGACCGGACAGGGCTAGTCAGCCCCAGCATTTT. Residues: CASRPDRASQPQHF.

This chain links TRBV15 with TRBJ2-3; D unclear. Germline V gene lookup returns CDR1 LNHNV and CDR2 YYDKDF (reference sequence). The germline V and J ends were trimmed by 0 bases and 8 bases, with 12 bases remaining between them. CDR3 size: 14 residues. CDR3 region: CATSREDASFTQYF. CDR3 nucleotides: TGTGCCACCAGCAGAGAGGACGCGAGCTTTACGCAGTATTTT.

The CDR3 DNA sequence: TGCAGCGTTGAAGAGGCCCTAGCGGAATACCAAACACAAGAGACCCAGTACTTC. Its protein is CSVEEALAEYQTQETQYF. The J gene is TRBJ2-5, the V gene TRBV29-1; 7 bases agree with TRBD2. V shed 0 bases and J 2 bases; nucleotides not matched to a gene: 15. Germline assignment: CDR1 SQVTM and CDR2 ANQGSEA. The CDR3 has 18 residues.

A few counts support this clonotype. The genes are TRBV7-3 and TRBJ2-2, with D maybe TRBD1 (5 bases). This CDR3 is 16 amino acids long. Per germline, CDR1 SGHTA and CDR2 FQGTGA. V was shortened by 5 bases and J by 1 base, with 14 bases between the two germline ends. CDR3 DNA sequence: TGTGCCAGCAGCCCTCACAGGAGCCTGAACACCGGGGAGCTGTTTTTT. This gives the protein CASSPHRSLNTGELFF.

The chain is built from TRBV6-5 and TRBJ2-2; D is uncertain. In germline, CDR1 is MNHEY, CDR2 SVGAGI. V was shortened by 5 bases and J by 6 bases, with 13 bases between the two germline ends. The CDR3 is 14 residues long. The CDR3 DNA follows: TGTGCCAGCAGTGTAACGAGCAGCGCCGGGGAGCTGTTTTTT. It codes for CASSVTSSAGELFF.

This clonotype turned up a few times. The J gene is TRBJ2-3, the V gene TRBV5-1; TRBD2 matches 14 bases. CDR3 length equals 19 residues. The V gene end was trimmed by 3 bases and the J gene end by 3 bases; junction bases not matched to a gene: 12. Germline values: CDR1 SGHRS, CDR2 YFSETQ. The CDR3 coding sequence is TGCGCCAGCAGCTCTATCGGGACTAGCGGGGGCCACACTACAGATACGCAGTATTTT. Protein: CASSSIGTSGGHTTDTQYF.

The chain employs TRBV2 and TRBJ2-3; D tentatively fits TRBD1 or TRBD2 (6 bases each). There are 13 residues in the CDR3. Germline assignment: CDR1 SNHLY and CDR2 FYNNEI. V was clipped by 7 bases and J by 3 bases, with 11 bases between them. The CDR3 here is CASTWGATDTQYF. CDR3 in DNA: TGTGCCAGCACCTGGGGGGCTACAGATACGCAGTATTTT.